This entry concerns a single TCR beta chain. What antigen it recognizes has not been identified. No base quality values were provided; no much bigger clone lies one nucleotide off. TCRbeta CDR3 regions were amplified from genomic DNA by means of the immunoSEQ Assay, a bias-controlled multiplex PCR. The original pipeline was this. The number of nucleated cells in each sample was estimated from the amplification of reference gene primers within the assay. To quantify the absolute abundance of each unique TCRbeta CDR3 rearrangement, sequence reads were collapsed and filtered. Productive Simpson clonality was computed per sample as the square root of Simpson's diversity index over productive rearrangements. The table comes from immuneACCESS by way of TCRdb, which keeps in-frame sequences with V and J called. Part of the clones is missing from these tables; in studies checked, under half for an unresolved V gene and the rest for unknown reasons. The V and J calls and the clone size are those of that table, but D and trimming were determined from the DNA. Across this sample there are hundreds of thousands of clones, with about 87% seen only once. The ten top clones hold around 9.6% of the sample.

V is cut back by 3 bases and J by 3 bases, with 10 bases in the junction unmatched. CDR1 MDHEN and CDR2 SYDVKM are derived from the germline V gene. The CDR3 spans 16 residues, from the cysteine through the phenylalanine. The DNA shown is the 48-base CDR3, in frame from base 1. The data belong to a study of blood T cell repertoires in COVID-19 (dated by TCRdb to 2018 to 2021). About the study as a whole: Samples covering the acute and convalescent phases of COVID-19 were provided by collaborators in the United States, Italy and Spain. The samples were drawn from the first 160 participants of the ongoing ImmuneRACE study and from 1,254 subjects provided by 6 global collaborators. Where available, HLA class I and class II types were taken from metadata supplied by the sample provider and were not determined by assay-based typing. The dataset comprised deeply sampled blood TCRbeta repertoires from subjects exposed to, actively infected with, or recovered from COVID-19. Nearly every sample came with metadata listing a de-identified subject ID, COVID-19 status, age in years and sex. The repertoires were made available in a free public database intended to serve as a resource for research on the immune response to SARS-CoV-2. The material from the prospective study consisted of cDNA or gDNA derived from T cells, B-cell-depleted T cells, or PBMCs. General conclusions and limits of the study: The amount of clinical and demographic metadata varied by source and participant and was provided uncurated.

At one collaborating source in Seattle, patients were enrolled during active infection and were followed longitudinally through the course of disease. The collaborating institutions used their own protocols to collect whole blood in K2EDTA tubes. Collaborator samples were shipped for TCRbeta analysis as frozen whole blood, isolated PBMCs, or DNA extracted from either sample type. Sequencing input: peripheral blood. This sequence was found in a woman in her seventies with COVID-19, enrolled during active disease. The sequence links TRBV28 to TRBJ2-7, with TRBD2 identical over 8 junction bases. The DNA is TGTGCCAGCAGTTTTTCGGGAGGGCAGGACAACTACGAGCAGTACTTC. This yields the protein CASSFSGGQDNYEQYF.